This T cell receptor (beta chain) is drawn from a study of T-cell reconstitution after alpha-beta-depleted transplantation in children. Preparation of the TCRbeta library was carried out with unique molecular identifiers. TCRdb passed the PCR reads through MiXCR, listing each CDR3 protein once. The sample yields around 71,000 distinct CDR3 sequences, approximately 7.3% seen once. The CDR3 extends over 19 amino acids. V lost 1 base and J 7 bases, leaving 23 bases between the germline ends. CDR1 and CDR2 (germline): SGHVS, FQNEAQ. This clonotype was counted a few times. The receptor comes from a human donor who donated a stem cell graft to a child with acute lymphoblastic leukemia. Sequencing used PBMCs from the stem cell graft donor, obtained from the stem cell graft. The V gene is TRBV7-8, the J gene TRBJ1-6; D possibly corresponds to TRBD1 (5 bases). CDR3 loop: CASSLVDGVGVLWNSPLHF. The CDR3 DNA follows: TGTGCCAGCAGCTTAGTAGACGGGGTGGGGGTCCTGTGGAATTCACCCCTCCACTTT. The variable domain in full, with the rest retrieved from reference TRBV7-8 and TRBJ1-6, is GAGVSQSPRYKVAKRGQDVALRCDPISGHVSLFWYQQALGQGPEFLTYFQNEAQLDKSGLPSDRFFAERPEGSVSTLKIQRTQQEDSAVYLCASSLVDGVGVLWNSPLHFGNGTRLTVT.